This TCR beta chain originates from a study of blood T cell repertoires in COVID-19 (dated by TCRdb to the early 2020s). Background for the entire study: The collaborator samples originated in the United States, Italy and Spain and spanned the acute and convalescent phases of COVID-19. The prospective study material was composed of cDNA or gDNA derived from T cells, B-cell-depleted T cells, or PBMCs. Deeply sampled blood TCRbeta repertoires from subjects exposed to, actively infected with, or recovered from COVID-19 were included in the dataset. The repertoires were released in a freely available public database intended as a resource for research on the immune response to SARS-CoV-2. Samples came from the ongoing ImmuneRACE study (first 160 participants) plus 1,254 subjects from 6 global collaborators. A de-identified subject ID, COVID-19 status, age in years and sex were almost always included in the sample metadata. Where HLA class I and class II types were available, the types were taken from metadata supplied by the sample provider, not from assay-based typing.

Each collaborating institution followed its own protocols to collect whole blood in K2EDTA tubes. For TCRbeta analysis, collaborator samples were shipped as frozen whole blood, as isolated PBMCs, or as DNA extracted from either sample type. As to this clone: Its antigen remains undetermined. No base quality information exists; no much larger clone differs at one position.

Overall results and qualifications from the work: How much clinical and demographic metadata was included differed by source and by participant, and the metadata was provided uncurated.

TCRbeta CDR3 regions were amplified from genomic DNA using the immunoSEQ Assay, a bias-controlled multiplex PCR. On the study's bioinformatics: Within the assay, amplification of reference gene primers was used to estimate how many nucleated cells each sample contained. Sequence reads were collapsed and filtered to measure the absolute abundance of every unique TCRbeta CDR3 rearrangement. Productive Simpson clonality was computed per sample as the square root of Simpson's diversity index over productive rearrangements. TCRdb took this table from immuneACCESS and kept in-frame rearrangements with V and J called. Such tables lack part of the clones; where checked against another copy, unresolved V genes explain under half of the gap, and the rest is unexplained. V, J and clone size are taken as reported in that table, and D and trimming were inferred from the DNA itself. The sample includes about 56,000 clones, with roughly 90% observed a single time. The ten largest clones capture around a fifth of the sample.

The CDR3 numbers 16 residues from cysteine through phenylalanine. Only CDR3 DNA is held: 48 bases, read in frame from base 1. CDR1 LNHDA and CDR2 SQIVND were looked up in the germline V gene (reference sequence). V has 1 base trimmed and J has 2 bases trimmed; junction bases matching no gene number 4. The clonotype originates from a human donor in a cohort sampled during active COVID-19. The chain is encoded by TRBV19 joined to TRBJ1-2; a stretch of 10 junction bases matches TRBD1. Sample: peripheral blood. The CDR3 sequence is CASSIGGTGANYGYTF. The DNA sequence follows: TGTGCCAGTAGTATAGGTGGGACAGGGGCCAACTATGGCTACACCTTC.